The TCR beta chain under discussion was sequenced for a study of neurological immune-mediated disorders (dated by TCRdb to about 2019). Turning to the overall study: Using UMI-based sequencing, the study compared peripheral blood TCR-beta repertoires from patients with HTLV-I-associated myelopathy (HAM/TSP), patients with multiple sclerosis, and healthy controls. The cohort was made up of some 70 subjects, consisting of 15 or so HAM/TSP patients, 35 or so multiple sclerosis patients and about 20 healthy controls. Longitudinal samples, technical triplicates and paired sorted CD4+ and CD8+ T-cell subsets, alongside PBMC samples, were included among the roughly 98 TCR-beta libraries.

Results the study describes overall, beyond this receptor: No identical CDR3 amino acid sequences were found to be shared among expanded clones across subjects, suggesting that TCR-beta repertoires were private in all groups. The highest TCR clonal expansion was observed in HAM/TSP patients, whereas the lowest was observed in MS patients, even when compared with healthy controls.

There are many counts of this clonotype. Its antigen remains undetermined. Base qualities are not recorded, but no much larger clone differs from it by a single base. Healthy controls were blood bank volunteers in Maryland, USA. For the unsorted PBMC libraries, 2 million PBMCs were stored in RNAlater at -80 degrees C until RNA extraction and were used to generate the libraries. Peripheral blood was subjected to Ficoll-Hypaque density gradient centrifugation to isolate PBMCs, which were then cryopreserved in liquid nitrogen. cDNA was synthesized by template-switch 5'RACE using a primer carrying a 10-nucleotide random unique molecular identifier by which each TCR transcript was tagged. Every sequencing run yielded over 160 million TCR-beta sequences covering 15-18 subjects. The RNeasy kit was used for extraction of total RNA. The KAPA Real-time Library Amplification kit was used to amplify TCR-beta VDJ regions with primers for the TCR constant region and the 5'RACE anchor. Sample indexes and Illumina adaptors were added in a first PCR, and a second PCR then increased library yield. After Ampure bead purification, the TCR product of roughly 650 bp was size-selected on a 2% E-gel SizeSelection system. Before pooling, library quality was checked on a Bioanalyzer, concentration was measured with Qubit, and libraries were quantified with the Kapa Library Quantification kit. An Illumina HiSeq 2500 sequenced the libraries paired-end 2 x 150 bp. To increase sequence diversity, about 23-32% phiX was spiked into each library pool. The authors processed their data as follows. The UMI-based MiGEC pipeline processed quality-filtered reads and removed over 80% of raw TCR sequences during error correction. VDJ genes were aligned to IMGT germline references, and each clonotype was defined by a unique CDR3 amino acid sequence together with V-J genes. Clonal expansion, Shannon diversity and CDR3 relatedness were evaluated with VDJtools (CalcPairwiseDistances, ClusterSamples), while phylogenetic trees were built in CLCbio workbench. Expanded clones were defined as having at least 8 unique UMIs, based on coefficient-of-variation modelling across technical triplicates. TCRdb took the public reads, trimmed them with fastp at Q25, ran MiXCR for clone calling and kept in-frame beta chains. Each record represents a unique CDR3 protein, reported with the most common genes and DNA among its rows. V and J calls and clone size were set by TCRdb, not the authors. A total of roughly 31,000 distinct CDR3 sequences appear in this sample, approximately 4.4% of them only once. Clones ranked in the top ten supply roughly 24% of the sample.

There are 13 amino acids in the CDR3, from cysteine to phenylalanine inclusive. Here the CDR3 DNA is all that survives: 39 bases in frame from base 1. Unmatched junction bases come to 2, with V trimmed by 4 bases and J by 4 bases. From the germline V gene, CDR1 is SGHTA and CDR2 is FQGTGA. Sequencing was performed on PBMCs. The chain is encoded by TRBV7-3 joined to TRBJ1-1; 8 junctional bases match TRBD1. The receptor was isolated from a young man in good health. The nucleotide sequence is given as TGTGCCAGCAGCTCAGACAGGGGCACTGAAGCTTTCTTT. Translated, this is CASSSDRGTEAFF.